This T cell receptor (beta chain) was identified in a study of T-cell memory formation after mild COVID-19. This clonotype appeared once. TCRdb used MiXCR to reprocess the 5' RACE reads, holding one entry per CDR3 protein. The table lists under 300,000 distinct CDR3 sequences, around 15% of them singletons. CDR3 length: 16 residues. The junction had 11 bases not matched to a gene; V was cut back by 6 bases and J by 1 base. Germline V lookup: CDR1 SEHNR, CDR2 FQNEAQ (reference sequence). Sequencing was done on a sample of PBMCs or a T cell subset sorted from them (not recorded which). This sequence joins TRBV7-9 and TRBJ2-7; 8 nucleotides line up with TRBD1. This TCR derives from a man aged 18-30 years who had mild COVID-19 (a few samples of this study predate the infection). Cell type and time point are not known. In DNA, the CDR3 is TGTGCCAGCAGTCTCCTGCTGGGACAGGAGTCCTACGAGCAGTACGTC. This codes for CASSLLLGQESYEQYV.